Included here is one T cell receptor (beta chain) sequence, with context. Described treatment: roughly 20 received Ad26.COV2.S at low or high dose, single or two shots; about 5 received placebo; per-sample allocation not given. Sample collection was performed on day 63 after the first vaccine or placebo injection. The data were obtained in a study of Ad26.COV2.S vaccination and SARS-CoV-2 variants. Trimming removed 1 base from V and 6 bases from J, with 15 bases in between. CDR1 and CDR2 from the germline V gene are SGHVS and FQNEAQ. The CDR3 sequence is 15 residues long. Assay used: immunoSEQ multiplex PCR; TCRdb lists only in-frame clones, some missing. The sample lists about 320,000 clones, 86% occurring once.

This rearrangement joins TRBV7-8 to TRBJ1-2; no clear D. The sequenced sample was peripheral blood, obtained in a trial of Ad26.COV2.S vaccine versus placebo. This clonotype was sampled from a person aged 18 to 65 who received the Ad26.COV2.S COVID-19 vaccine or a placebo. The DNA for the CDR3 is TGTGCCAGCAGCTTAGTAGCTGGGGAATTCAATGGCTACACCTTC. As protein: CASSLVAGEFNGYTF.